The TCR beta chain under discussion was sequenced for a study of human thymus T cells. Per germline, CDR1 LGHNT and CDR2 FRNRAP. This CDR3 spans 20 amino acids. V shed 3 bases, J shed 0 bases, and the junction held 14 bases outside the gene matches. During corrective heart surgery, resections were taken, and the thymus tissue came from them. Infants, healthy and Finnish, who were having corrective surgery for congenital heart defects served as donors. Comment on this clone: No antigen is known for it.

Notes on the study in general: Related research reported highly overlapping thymic repertoires among unrelated individuals. Blood and thymic repertoires both appeared biased in V and J gene usage.

Some clones are missing from TCRdb's copy, which holds only in-frame ones; the method was immunoSEQ multiplex PCR. In the table there are about 120,000 clones, approximately 96% of which are singletons. The sequence derives from a boy under two years old with a congenital heart defect but otherwise immunologically healthy. This rearrangement joins TRBV12-5 to TRBJ1-5; 10 nucleotides line up with TRBD1. The specimen was thymus tissue. CDR3 sequence reads: CASGFYPSPGQGNSNQPQHF. CDR3 sequence (DNA): TGTGCTAGTGGTTTCTATCCATCCCCGGGACAGGGGAATAGCAATCAGCCCCAGCATTTT. Based on the CDR3 plus reference TRBV12-5 and TRBJ1-5, the full variable domain is DARVTQTPRHKVTEMGQEVTMRCQPILGHNTVFWYRQTMMQGLELLAYFRNRAPLDDSGMPKDRFSAEMPDATLATLKIQPSEPRDSAVYFCASGFYPSPGQGNSNQPQHFGDGTRLSIL.